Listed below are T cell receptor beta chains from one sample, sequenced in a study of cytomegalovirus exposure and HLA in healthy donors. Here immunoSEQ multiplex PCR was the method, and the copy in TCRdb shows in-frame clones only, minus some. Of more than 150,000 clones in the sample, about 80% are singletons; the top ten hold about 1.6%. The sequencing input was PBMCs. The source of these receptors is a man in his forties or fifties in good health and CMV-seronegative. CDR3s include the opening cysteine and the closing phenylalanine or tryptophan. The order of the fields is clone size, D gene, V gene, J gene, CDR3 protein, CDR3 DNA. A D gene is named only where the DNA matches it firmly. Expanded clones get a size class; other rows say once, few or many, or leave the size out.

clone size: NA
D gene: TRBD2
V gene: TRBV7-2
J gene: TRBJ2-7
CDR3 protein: CASSPTSGGTYEQYF
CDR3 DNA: TGTGCCAGCAGCCCGACTAGCGGGGGCACCTACGAGCAGTACTTC

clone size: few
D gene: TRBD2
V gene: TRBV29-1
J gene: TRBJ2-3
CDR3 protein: CSVEDRLAGSTDTQYF
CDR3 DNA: TGCAGCGTTGAAGATCGACTAGCGGGTAGCACAGATACGCAGTATTTT

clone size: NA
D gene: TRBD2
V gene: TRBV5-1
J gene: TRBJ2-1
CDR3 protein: CASSSSPAGGFNEQFF
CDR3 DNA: TGCGCCAGCAGCTCCAGCCCCGCGGGAGGTTTCAATGAGCAGTTCTTC

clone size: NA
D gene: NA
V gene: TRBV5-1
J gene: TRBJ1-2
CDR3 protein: CASSFGEAGYTF
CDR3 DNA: TGCGCCAGCAGCTTCGGGGAGGCTGGCTACACCTTC

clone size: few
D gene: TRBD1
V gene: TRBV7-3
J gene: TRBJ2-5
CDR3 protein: CASSQTGKETQYF
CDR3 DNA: TGTGCCAGCAGCCAGACAGGGAAAGAGACCCAGTACTTC

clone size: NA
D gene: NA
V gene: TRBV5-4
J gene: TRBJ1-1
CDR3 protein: CASSMMAGGAAVPEAFF
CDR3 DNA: TGTGCCAGCAGTATGATGGCGGGAGGGGCTGCCGTCCCTGAAGCTTTCTTT

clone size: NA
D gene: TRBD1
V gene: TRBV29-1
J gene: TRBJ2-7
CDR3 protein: CSARDRPYEQYF
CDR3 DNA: TGCAGCGCCCGGGACAGACCCTACGAGCAGTACTTC

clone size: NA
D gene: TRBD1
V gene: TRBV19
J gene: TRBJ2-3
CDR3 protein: CASRGQGLGADTQYF
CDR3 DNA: TGTGCCAGTAGAGGACAGGGGCTAGGAGCAGATACGCAGTATTTT

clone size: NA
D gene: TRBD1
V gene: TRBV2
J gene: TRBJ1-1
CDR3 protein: CASSDFRDRGIMTEAFF
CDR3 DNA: TGTGCCAGCAGTGACTTTAGGGACAGGGGAATAATGACTGAAGCTTTCTTT

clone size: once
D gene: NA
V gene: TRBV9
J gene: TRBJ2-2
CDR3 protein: CASSGSSTGELFF
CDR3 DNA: TGTGCCAGCAGCGGTAGCAGCACCGGGGAGCTGTTTTTT

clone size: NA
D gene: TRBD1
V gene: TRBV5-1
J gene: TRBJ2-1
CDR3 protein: CASSPPSGTANEQFF
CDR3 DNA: TGCGCCAGCAGCCCGCCCTCAGGGACAGCTAATGAGCAGTTCTTC

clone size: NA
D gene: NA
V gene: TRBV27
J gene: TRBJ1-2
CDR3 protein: CASSLSQGHGYTF
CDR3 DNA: TGTGCCAGCAGTTTAAGTCAGGGGCATGGCTACACCTTC

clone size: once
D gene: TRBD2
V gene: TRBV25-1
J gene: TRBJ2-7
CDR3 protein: CASSGSGSYEQYF
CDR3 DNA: TGTGCCAGCAGCGGGAGCGGGAGCTACGAGCAGTACTTC

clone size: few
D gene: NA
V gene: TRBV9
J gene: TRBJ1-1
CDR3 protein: CASSDGLEGLMNTEAFF
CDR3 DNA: TGTGCCAGCAGCGATGGACTCGAAGGTTTAATGAACACTGAAGCTTTCTTT

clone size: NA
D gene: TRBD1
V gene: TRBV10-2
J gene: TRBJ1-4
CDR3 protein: CASNLRGLANEKLFF
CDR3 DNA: TGCGCCAGCAACCTCAGGGGGCTGGCTAATGAAAAACTGTTTTTT

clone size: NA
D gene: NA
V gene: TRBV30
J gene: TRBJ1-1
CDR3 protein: CAWQKQANTEAFF
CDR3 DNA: TGTGCCTGGCAAAAACAGGCGAACACTGAAGCTTTCTTT

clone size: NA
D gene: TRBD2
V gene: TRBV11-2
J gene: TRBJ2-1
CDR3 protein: CASSDSAGGVYNEQFF
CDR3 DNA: TGTGCCAGCAGCGACTCAGCGGGAGGAGTCTACAATGAGCAGTTCTTC

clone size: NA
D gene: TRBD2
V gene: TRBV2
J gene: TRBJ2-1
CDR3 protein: CASSYSGRSYNEQFF
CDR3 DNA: TGTGCCAGCAGTTATAGCGGGAGGTCCTACAATGAGCAGTTCTTC

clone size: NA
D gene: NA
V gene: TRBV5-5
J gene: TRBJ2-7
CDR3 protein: CASSLIVQGGGGWAYEQYF
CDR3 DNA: TGTGCCAGCAGCTTGATTGTACAGGGAGGGGGGGGGTGGGCCTACGAGCAGTACTTC